These 18 T cell receptor beta chains share one sample of origin, sequenced in a study of vaccination effects on CD4 cells after COVID-19. Pools of viral peptides were used by the ViraFEST assay to expand antigen-specific CD4+ T cells ahead of sequencing. Following 10 days of culture, CD4+ T cells were isolated. It was between March and December 2020 that the person had a SARS-CoV-2 infection confirmed by PCR. Their antigens are not known. Libraries were prepared by immunoSEQ multiplex PCR; TCRdb keeps only in-frame clonotypes and omits some of them. This table has around 24,000 clones, less than 85% appearing once. Sequenced here: CD4+ T cells from PBMCs cultured with SARS-CoV-2 spike peptides, sampled before COVID-19 vaccination. The source is a human donor who had a prior SARS-CoV-2 infection.

This chain links TRBV4-3 with TRBJ1-1; D possibly corresponds to TRBD1 (5 bases). The CDR3 extends over 15 amino acids. Germline values: CDR1 LGHNA, CDR2 YSLEER. V was clipped by 0 bases and J by 3 bases, with 11 bases between them. The CDR3 reads CASSQEGWGDTEAFF. CDR3 DNA sequence: TGCGCCAGCAGCCAAGAGGGGTGGGGGGACACTGAAGCTTTCTTT.

The genes are TRBV20-1 and TRBJ2-7, with D possibly matching TRBD2 (5 bases). CDR1 and CDR2 from the germline V gene are DFQATT and SNEGSKA (reference sequence). Trimming pared 3 bases from V and 0 bases from J, leaving 15 bases between. This CDR3 is built from 15 residues. The CDR3 sequence is CSASSGGWDSYEQYF. As DNA, the CDR3 is TGCAGTGCTAGTTCGGGCGGGTGGGACTCCTACGAGCAGTACTTC.

This sequence joins TRBV7-9 and TRBJ2-5, with 8 bases identical to TRBD2. Germline CDR1 reads SEHNR; CDR2 reads FQNEAQ (reference sequence). The CDR3 contains 13 residues. V dropped 6 bases and J dropped 2; count of bases not matched to a gene: 2. CDR3 protein: CASSIAGQETQYF. In nucleotides, the CDR3 is TGTGCCAGCAGTATAGCGGGGCAAGAGACCCAGTACTTC.

This rearrangement joins TRBV2 to TRBJ1-5; 10 positions match TRBD1. J was trimmed by 6 bases and V by 4 bases; bases with no gene match: 6. Germline CDR1 is SNHLY and CDR2 is FYNNEI. The CDR3 is 15 residues long. For the CDR3, the DNA is TGTGCCAGCAGTGGCGACAGGGGGCATCGTCAGCCCCAGCATTTT. It translates to CASSGDRGHRQPQHF.

The chain carries TRBV11-3 and TRBJ2-2, with a weak D call TRBD2 (6 bases). Germline assignment: CDR1 SGHNT and CDR2 YENEEA. Trimming stripped 4 bases from V and 1 base from J, with 13 bases between. The CDR3 covers 16 residues. This CDR3 reads CASSSPSAMNTGELFF. DNA for the CDR3: TGTGCCAGCAGCTCCCCTAGCGCGATGAACACCGGGGAGCTGTTTTTT.

The chain links TRBV12-3 or TRBV12-4 to TRBJ1-1, with D maybe TRBD1 (6 bases). V shed 5 bases and J shed 5 bases, with 12 bases lying between them. There are 13 residues in the CDR3. CDR3 sequence (DNA): TGTGCCAGCAGTAGCTACAGGGTTACTGAAGCTTTCTTT. Amino acid sequence: CASSSYRVTEAFF.

V and J are TRBV7-3 and TRBJ2-2; possible D gene TRBD1, 8 bases. Germline CDR1 is SGHTA and CDR2 is FQGTGA. Trimming took off 5 bases at V and 6 bases at J, with 16 bases between the two ends. This CDR3 contains 15 residues. For the CDR3, the DNA is TGTGCCAGCAGCCCACAGGGGGGGCGGGCCGGGGAGCTGTTTTTT. As protein: CASSPQGGRAGELFF. Together with reference TRBV7-3 and TRBJ2-2, the CDR3 gives the full variable domain: GAGVSQTPSNKVTEKGKYVELRCDPISGHTALYWYRQSLGQGPEFLIYFQGTGAADDSGLPNDRFFAVRPEGSVSTLKIQRTERGDSAVYLCASSPQGGRAGELFFGEGSRLTVL.

This chain connects TRBV20-1 to TRBJ2-7, with 11 nucleotides matching TRBD2. Unmatched junction bases numbered 9, after V lost 3 bases and J lost 2 bases. Germline V lookup: CDR1 DFQATT, CDR2 SNEGSKA (reference sequence). The CDR3 is 16 amino acids. The CDR3 spells CSASGPTSGMTYEQYF. CDR3 coding DNA: TGCAGTGCTAGTGGGCCGACTAGCGGGATGACCTACGAGCAGTACTTC.

This chain links TRBV2 with TRBJ2-5; TRBD1 matches at 9 bases. CDR3 size: 14 residues. Per germline, CDR1 SNHLY and CDR2 FYNNEI. Losses at the gene ends were 7 bases for V and 7 bases for J; bases not matched to a gene: 10. CDR3: CASILQGASGTQYF. For the CDR3, the DNA is TGTGCCAGCATTTTACAGGGGGCTAGCGGGACCCAGTACTTC.

V and J are TRBV7-3 and TRBJ2-5, with D perhaps matching TRBD2 (6 bases). This CDR3 is built from 14 residues. Germline lookup yields CDR1 SGHTA and CDR2 FQGTGA. V was clipped by 1 base and J by 5 bases, with 11 bases between them. CDR3 DNA sequence: TGTGCCAGCAGCTTAAGCGGAGGGTGGGAGACCCAGTACTTC. It yields the protein CASSLSGGWETQYF.

This clone was recorded a few times. The genes are TRBV5-1 and TRBJ2-7; 9 nucleotides align to TRBD2. V dropped 4 bases and J dropped 3; count of bases not matched to a gene: 11. CDR3 size: 16 residues. CDR1 is SGHRS and CDR2 is YFSETQ in the germline V gene. CDR3 protein: CASSTQSTSGGYEQYF. CDR3 sequence (DNA): TGCGCCAGCAGCACCCAGTCGACTAGCGGAGGCTACGAGCAGTACTTC. Full variable domain (remainder filled in from reference TRBV5-1 and TRBJ2-7): KAGVTQTPRYLIKTRGQQVTLSCSPISGHRSVSWYQQTPGQGLQFLFEYFSETQRNKGNFPGRFSGRQFSNSRSEMNVSTLELGDSALYLCASSTQSTSGGYEQYFGPGTRLTVT.

This clone was seen a few times. Written as DNA, the CDR3 is TGTGCCAGCTCACCACCGAGTTTGTCTAGCACAGATACGCAGTATTTT. Translating it yields CASSPPSLSSTDTQYF. The chain couples TRBV18 to TRBJ2-3, with no clear D. Germline V gene lookup returns CDR1 KGHSH and CDR2 LQKENI. The CDR3 sequence is 16 residues long. Trimming took off 0 bases at V and 0 bases at J, with 10 bases between the two ends.

The chain uses TRBV15 and TRBJ2-7; D not certain. Looked up from germline, CDR1 is LNHNV and CDR2 is YYDKDF (reference sequence). The CDR3 extends over 14 amino acids. Between the trimmed V and J ends, which lost 5 bases and 5 bases, there was a span of 16 bases. CDR3 loop: CATSPVDRVHEQYF. Here the CDR3 DNA reads TGTGCCACCAGCCCCGTTGATCGTGTCCACGAGCAGTACTTC.

Here the CDR3 DNA reads TGTGCCACCAGTGATCCCACTAGCGGGAACTTAGATACGCAGTATTTT. It codes for CATSDPTSGNLDTQYF. The chain uses TRBV24-1 and TRBJ2-3; 10 positions agree with TRBD2. The J segment lost 5 bases and the V segment lost 3 bases, leaving 7 bases of the junction unmatched. The germline V gene has CDR1 KGHDR and CDR2 SFDVKD. The CDR3 loop spans 16 amino acids.

This clone was detected only a few times. V gene TRBV4-1 combines with J gene TRBJ2-7; no reliable D call. Germline V gene lookup returns CDR1 MGHRA and CDR2 YSYEKL. There are 12 residues in the CDR3. Trimming took 0 bases from V and 4 from J, leaving 4 bases between them. The CDR3 is CASSQDTYEQYF. In DNA form, the CDR3 reads TGCGCCAGCAGCCAAGATACATACGAGCAGTACTTC.

The V and J genes are TRBV9 and TRBJ1-5; D unclear. CDR1 and CDR2 (germline): SGDLS, YYNGEE. CDR3 length equals 16 residues. V was pared by 0 bases and J by 2 bases, with 12 bases between. The CDR3 DNA is TGTGCCAGCAGCGTAGACCCTGGATTCGGCAATCAGCCCCAGCATTTT. It yields the protein CASSVDPGFGNQPQHF.

The rearrangement links TRBV19 to TRBJ1-6; D gene uncertain. Germline CDR1 and CDR2: LNHDA and SQIVND (reference sequence). With 6 bases removed from V and 6 bases from J, the gap between germline ends came to 15 bases. CDR3 length: 15 residues. CDR3 protein: CASSPHRGLNSPLHF. The CDR3 DNA reads as TGTGCCAGTAGCCCCCATCGAGGGCTTAATTCACCCCTCCACTTT.

This sequence joins TRBV6-1 and TRBJ1-4; 7 bases match TRBD1. V was pared by 3 bases and J by 4 bases, with 8 bases of the junction left unmatched. The CDR3 totals 16 residues. CDR1 and CDR2 (germline): MNHNS, SASEGT. The CDR3 is CASSEVPGQLNEKLFF. DNA for the CDR3: TGTGCCAGCAGTGAGGTACCGGGACAGCTTAATGAAAAACTGTTTTTT.